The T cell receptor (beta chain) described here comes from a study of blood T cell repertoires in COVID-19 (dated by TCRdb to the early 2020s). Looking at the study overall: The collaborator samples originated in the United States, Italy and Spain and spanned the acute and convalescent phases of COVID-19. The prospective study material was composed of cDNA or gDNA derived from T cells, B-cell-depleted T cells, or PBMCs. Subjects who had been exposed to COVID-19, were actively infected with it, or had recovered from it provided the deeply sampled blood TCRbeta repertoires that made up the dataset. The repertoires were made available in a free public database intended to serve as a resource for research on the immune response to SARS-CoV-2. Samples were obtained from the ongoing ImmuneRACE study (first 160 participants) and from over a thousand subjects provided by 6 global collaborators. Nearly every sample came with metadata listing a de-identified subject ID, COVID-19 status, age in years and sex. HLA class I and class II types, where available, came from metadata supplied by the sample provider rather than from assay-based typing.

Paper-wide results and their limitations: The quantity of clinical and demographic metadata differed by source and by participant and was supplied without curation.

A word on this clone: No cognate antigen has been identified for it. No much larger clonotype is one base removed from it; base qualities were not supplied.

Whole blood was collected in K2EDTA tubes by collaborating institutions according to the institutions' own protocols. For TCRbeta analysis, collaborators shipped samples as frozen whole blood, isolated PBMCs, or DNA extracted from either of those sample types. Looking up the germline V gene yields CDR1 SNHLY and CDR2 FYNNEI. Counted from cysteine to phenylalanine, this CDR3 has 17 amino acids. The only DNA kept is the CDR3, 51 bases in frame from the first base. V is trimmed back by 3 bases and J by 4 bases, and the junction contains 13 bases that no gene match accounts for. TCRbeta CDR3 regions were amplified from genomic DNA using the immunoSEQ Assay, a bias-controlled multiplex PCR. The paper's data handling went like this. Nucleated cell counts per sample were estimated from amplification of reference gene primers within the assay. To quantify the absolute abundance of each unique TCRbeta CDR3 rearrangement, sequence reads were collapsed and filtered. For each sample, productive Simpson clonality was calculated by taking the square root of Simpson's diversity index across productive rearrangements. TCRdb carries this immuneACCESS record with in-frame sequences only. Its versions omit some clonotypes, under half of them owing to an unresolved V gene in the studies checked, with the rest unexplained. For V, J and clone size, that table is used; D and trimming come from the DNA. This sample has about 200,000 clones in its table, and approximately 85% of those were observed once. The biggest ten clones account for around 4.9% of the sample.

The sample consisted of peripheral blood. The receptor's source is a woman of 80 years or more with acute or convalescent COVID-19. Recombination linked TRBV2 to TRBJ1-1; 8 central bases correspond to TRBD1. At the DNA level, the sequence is TGTGCCAGCAGTGATCTTTGGACAGGGTTATCGGGCACTGAAGCTTTCTTT. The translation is CASSDLWTGLSGTEAFF.